This T cell receptor (beta chain) is from a study of blood T cell repertoires in COVID-19. Across the study: The samples span acute and convalescent COVID-19 from the United States, Italy and Spain.

Study processing details: Reference gene primer amplification gave nucleated cell count estimates. The assay was immunoSEQ multiplex PCR, and TCRdb's table has in-frame clones only and misses some. That table gives V, J and clone size, and the DNA gave D and trimming. The table has about 100,000 clones, around four fifths seen once; the top ten hold 13%. The sequence was obtained from a man between 50 and 59 years old with active or convalescent COVID-19. Sample: peripheral blood.

CDR3 sequence (DNA): TGTGCCAGCAGCAAGACAGGGGCCAACATTCAGTACTTC. Its translation: CASSKTGANIQYF. This rearrangement joins TRBV5-6 to TRBJ2-4, with TRBD1 matching over 8 bases. Unmatched junction bases numbered 4, after V lost 4 bases and J lost 7 bases. CDR3 length: 13 amino acids. From germline, CDR1 is SGHDT and CDR2 YYEEEE.